This T cell receptor (beta chain) was recovered during a study of beta chain features in type 1 diabetes. General observations from the study: Moderately but significantly shorter TCRB CDR3s were found in Type 1 diabetes patients in all four CD4+ subsets. PCR might show a preference for shorter templates, equally across patients and controls.

Per germline, CDR1 MNHNS and CDR2 SASEGT. Trimming shortened V by 10 bases and J by 3 bases, and 18 bases separated the two germline ends. The CDR3 contains 15 residues. As to this clone: Antigen unknown.

Sequenced material consisted of expressed TCRB transcripts (all of the isolated RNA was reverse transcribed). Here immunoSEQ multiplex PCR was the method, and the copy in TCRdb shows in-frame clones only, minus some. The data hold 310,000 or so clones, with over 12% observed a single time. The source is a man aged 18 to 29 with type 1 diabetes. The genes are TRBV6-1 and TRBJ1-4; no clear D. Sequencing used naive CD4+ T cells from blood. The CDR3 loop reads CATLSSGKSNEKLFF. The CDR3 DNA is TGTGCCACTCTATCTTCGGGGAAGTCTAATGAAAAACTGTTTTTT.